Listed below are T cell receptor beta chains from one sample, sequenced in a study of blood T cells in healthy people across ages. TCRdb called the 5' RACE reads again in MiXCR, with one record for every CDR3 protein. Altogether 800,000 to 900,000 distinct CDR3 sequences are present, 60% to 80% being singletons, with the ten largest covering 25% to 35%. What was sequenced was blood. The origin of the receptors is a man aged 30 to 39 in good health. Both conserved end residues are part of each CDR3. A D gene is named only where the DNA matches it firmly. Expanded clones get a size class; other rows say once, few or many, or leave the size out.

j_call	v_call	clone_size	d_call	cdr3_nt	cdr3_aa
TRBJ2-3	TRBV29-1	.	TRBD1	TGCAGCGTTGAAGGATCTAGGACAGGTAAAACAGATACGCAGTATTTT	CSVEGSRTGKTDTQYF
TRBJ2-1	TRBV4-3	.	TRBD1	TGCGCCAGCAGCCTGGACAGGGAGATTGCAAATGAGCAGTTCTTC	CASSLDREIANEQFF
TRBJ2-1	TRBV5-1	few	.	TGCGCCAGCAGCTTATGGGAGGTCGAGGACAATGAGCAGTTCTTC	CASSLWEVEDNEQFF
TRBJ2-2	TRBV20-1	few	TRBD1	TGCAGTGCTCCTGGACGACAGGGGGCGGCCGGGGAGCTGTTTTTT	CSAPGRQGAAGELFF
TRBJ2-3	TRBV7-8	.	.	TGTGCCAGCAGCTCAGGGCGGTGGCGGGATACGCAGTATTTT	CASSSGRWRDTQYF
TRBJ2-7	TRBV7-2	.	.	TGTGCCAGCACCGCGTCGAGAGGGGTACCCTACGAGCAGTACTTC	CASTASRGVPYEQYF
TRBJ1-5	TRBV20-1	once	.	TGCAGTGCAACGGACAGATTCAATCAGCCCCAGCATTTT	CSATDRFNQPQHF
TRBJ2-7	TRBV7-2	few	.	TGTGCCGGCAGCTTCGGGCTGAGCTCCTACGAGCAGTACTTC	CAGSFGLSSYEQYF
TRBJ2-7	TRBV7-2	.	.	TGTGCCAGCAGCTCTTGGGGCTCCGAGGGGTACGAGCAGTACTTC	CASSSWGSEGYEQYF
TRBJ2-7	TRBV20-1	.	.	TGCAGTGCCAACCTCTACGAGCAGTACTTC	CSANLYEQYF
TRBJ2-7	TRBV7-9	.	TRBD1	TGTGCCAGCAGCCCACAGGGACAGGGCCGCGAGCAGTACTTC	CASSPQGQGREQYF
TRBJ1-2	TRBV6-6	.	.	TGTGCCAGCAGTTACACAAAAGACAGAGTAGCTAACTATGGCTACACCTTC	CASSYTKDRVANYGYTF
TRBJ2-3	TRBV29-1	.	TRBD2	TGCAGCGTTGACGGCGTTCCGGGACTAGCGCATCTTTTAGGCACAGATACGCAGTATTTT	CSVDGVPGLAHLLGTDTQYF
TRBJ2-6	TRBV5-8	.	.	TGTGCCAGCAGCTTGCACGGTATTCCCGTCCTGACTTTC	CASSLHGIPVLTF
TRBJ1-2	TRBV28	once	.	TGTGCCAATGGAGGTAACTATGGCTACACCTTC	CANGGNYGYTF
TRBJ2-7	TRBV12-3/TRBV12-4	.	TRBD1	TGTGCCAGCAGTTTAGCACCGGGACAGATCGGATATCGAAGCTCCTACGAGCAGTACTTC	CASSLAPGQIGYRSSYEQYF
TRBJ1-2	TRBV11-2	.	.	TGTGCCAGCAGCTTAGGGTGGGGAAGTGACAGAATTTATGGCTACACCTTC	CASSLGWGSDRIYGYTF
TRBJ2-1	TRBV29-1	.	.	TGCAGCGTTGGGGGTGGAGGGCCCTCCTACGATGAGCAGTTCTTC	CSVGGGGPSYDEQFF
TRBJ2-1	TRBV4-3	.	.	TGCGCCAGCAGCCAAGAGTCGGGGAACCCCTACAATGAGCAGTTCTTC	CASSQESGNPYNEQFF
TRBJ2-7	TRBV9	few	TRBD2	TGTGCCAGCAGCGTAGGGGCGGGGGCCTACGAGCAGTACTTC	CASSVGAGAYEQYF
TRBJ2-3	TRBV20-1	few	.	TGCAGTGCGGAGACGGACTTAACTAGCACAGATACGCAGTATTTT	CSAETDLTSTDTQYF
TRBJ2-5	TRBV20-1	.	TRBD2	TGCAGTGCTACCCCGGGGGGGCAAGAGACCCAGTACTTC	CSATPGGQETQYF
TRBJ1-1	TRBV4-3	few	.	TGCGCCAGCAGCCAAGGTTCGGGGAACACTGAAGCTTTCTTT	CASSQGSGNTEAFF
TRBJ1-2	TRBV24-1	few	.	TGTGCCATTGGAGGGGAAGCTAACTATGGCTACACCTTC	CAIGGEANYGYTF
TRBJ2-7	TRBV4-3	few	.	TGCGCCAGCAGCCAAGGAGCAGGGGGGCAGTATGACGAGCAGTACTTC	CASSQGAGGQYDEQYF
TRBJ2-1	TRBV6-2/TRBV6-3	few	.	TGTGCCAGCCGGGACTCCGTCTACAATGAGCAGTTCTTC	CASRDSVYNEQFF
TRBJ2-5	TRBV14	.	TRBD2	TGTGCCAGCAGCCTCACTAGCGGGGGGGAGACCCAGTACTTC	CASSLTSGGETQYF
TRBJ2-7	TRBV4-1	.	.	TGCGCCAGCAGCCGAGTTACAGGGGACTACTCCTACGAGCAGTACTTC	CASSRVTGDYSYEQYF
TRBJ2-1	TRBV20-1	.	TRBD2	TGCAGTGCTAGCAAGGGACTAGCCATCAATGAGCAGTTCTTC	CSASKGLAINEQFF
TRBJ2-5	TRBV24-1	few	TRBD1	TGTGCCACCAGTGAGAGCAGGGGGTACCAAGAGACCCAGTACTTC	CATSESRGYQETQYF
TRBJ2-4	TRBV3-1	.	TRBD2	TGTGCCAGCAGCCAAGCGAGACTAGCGGGAGATAGGTTGTATAGGTTTATGGTCAAAAACATTCAGTACTTC	CASSQARLAGDRLYRFMVKNIQYF
TRBJ2-7	TRBV2	few	.	TGTGCCGCCGGTCAGGGCCCCTACGAGCAGTACTTC	CAAGQGPYEQYF
TRBJ2-6	TRBV12-3/TRBV12-4	.	.	TGTGCCAGCGGGTTCCCAATAACAGGGCCCCCAGTCTCTGGGGCCAACGTCCTGACTTTC	CASGFPITGPPVSGANVLTF
TRBJ2-3	TRBV5-1	.	.	TGCGCCAGCAGTTCAGCCACTAGCCGGGGAGATACGCAGTATTTT	CASSSATSRGDTQYF
TRBJ1-2	TRBV27	.	.	TGTGCCAGCAGTACCGGGCCCGACTATGGCTACACCTTC	CASSTGPDYGYTF
TRBJ1-1	TRBV12-3/TRBV12-4	few	TRBD1	TGTGCCAGCAGCCGACAGGGGACTGAAGCTTTCTTT	CASSRQGTEAFF
TRBJ2-7	TRBV10-3	.	TRBD1	TGTGCCATCAGGCGACAGGGGGCGAACCCCAACGAGCAGTACTTC	CAIRRQGANPNEQYF
TRBJ1-6	TRBV20-1	few	TRBD1	TGCAGTGCTACCAAAAGAACAGGGGGCAGTATGTATAATTCACCCCTCCACTTT	CSATKRTGGSMYNSPLHF
TRBJ2-7	TRBV29-1	.	.	TGCAGCGTTGAACAGGCTGGGAGGGGGAAATCCTACGAGCAGTACTTC	CSVEQAGRGKSYEQYF
TRBJ2-6	TRBV29-1	few	.	TGCAGCGTTGAAGATGGGGTTCAGGGGACCGGGGCCAACGTCCTGACTTTC	CSVEDGVQGTGANVLTF
TRBJ1-2	TRBV20-1	.	.	TGCAGTGCTAGTCGACAGGCGAACAACTATGGCTACACCTTC	CSASRQANNYGYTF
TRBJ2-1	TRBV6-6	.	.	TGTGCCAGCCTCTTAAGGCAGGGAGCAACTGACAATGAGCAGTTCTTC	CASLLRQGATDNEQFF
TRBJ2-7	TRBV15	.	TRBD1	TGTGCCACCAGCAGAGATCACACGGGGACAGTAGCCTACGAGCAGTACTTC	CATSRDHTGTVAYEQYF
TRBJ2-5	TRBV10-3	.	.	TGTGCCACCGCCGCCGGACAAGACCCAAAAGAGACCCAGTACTTC	CATAAGQDPKETQYF
TRBJ2-1	TRBV5-1	many	.	TGCGCCAGCAGCCTTAATTCCTACAATGAGCAGTTCTTC	CASSLNSYNEQFF
TRBJ1-5	TRBV29-1	.	TRBD1	TGCAGCGTTGACTCAGGGGGTGATCAGCCCCAGCATTTT	CSVDSGGDQPQHF
TRBJ1-1	TRBV9	.	.	TGTGCCAGCAGCGTCGGGCCAAGGGAGACTGAAGCTTTCTTT	CASSVGPRETEAFF
TRBJ2-7	TRBV20-1	.	.	TGCAGTGCTGTTACAGGGCCAATGTCGTCCGAGCAGTACTTC	CSAVTGPMSSEQYF
TRBJ1-1	TRBV5-1	.	.	TGCGCCAGCAGCCCGAGTGTAACGAACACTGAAGCTTTCTTT	CASSPSVTNTEAFF
TRBJ2-1	TRBV5-1	.	TRBD2	TGCGCCAGCAGCTTGGAGGGGACTAGCGGGGTGTATGAGCAGTTCTTC	CASSLEGTSGVYEQFF
TRBJ2-1	TRBV21-1	.	.	TGTGCCAGCAGGGCGGGGGGCAGCAACAATGAGCAGTTCTTC	CASRAGGSNNEQFF
TRBJ2-3	TRBV10-3	.	TRBD1	TGTGCCATCAGTGAAGGGGACAGGGGGGCAGATACGCAGTATTTT	CAISEGDRGADTQYF
TRBJ2-1	TRBV9	.	TRBD1	TGTGCCAGCAGCGCAAATACAGGGGGGCCCTACAATGAGCAGTTCTTC	CASSANTGGPYNEQFF
TRBJ1-1	TRBV6-6	.	.	TGTGCCAGCAGTGTGACAGTTGAAGCTTTCTTT	CASSVTVEAFF
TRBJ2-3	TRBV20-1	.	.	TGCAGTGCTAGAGGGGGAGTTGCTACGACAGATACGCAGTATTTT	CSARGGVATTDTQYF
TRBJ2-5	TRBV12-5	.	TRBD2	TGTGCCACTAGCGGGGGACCCCAAGAGACCCAGTACTTC	CATSGGPQETQYF
TRBJ2-1	TRBV15	.	.	TGTGCCACCAGCTCACGGGACTTCGTCAATGAGCAGTTCTTC	CATSSRDFVNEQFF
TRBJ1-6	TRBV27	.	TRBD1	TGTGCCAGCAGCCGACAGGGCGGCCAAATTTATAATTCACCCCTCCACTTT	CASSRQGGQIYNSPLHF
TRBJ2-1	TRBV4-3	.	.	TGCGCCAGCAGCCAAGATCCAACAGGGCACAATGAGCAGTTCTTC	CASSQDPTGHNEQFF
TRBJ2-3	TRBV6-5	.	TRBD2	TGTGCCAGCAGTTACTCGTTTTCGACTAGCGGCAAGGCAGATACGCAGTATTTT	CASSYSFSTSGKADTQYF